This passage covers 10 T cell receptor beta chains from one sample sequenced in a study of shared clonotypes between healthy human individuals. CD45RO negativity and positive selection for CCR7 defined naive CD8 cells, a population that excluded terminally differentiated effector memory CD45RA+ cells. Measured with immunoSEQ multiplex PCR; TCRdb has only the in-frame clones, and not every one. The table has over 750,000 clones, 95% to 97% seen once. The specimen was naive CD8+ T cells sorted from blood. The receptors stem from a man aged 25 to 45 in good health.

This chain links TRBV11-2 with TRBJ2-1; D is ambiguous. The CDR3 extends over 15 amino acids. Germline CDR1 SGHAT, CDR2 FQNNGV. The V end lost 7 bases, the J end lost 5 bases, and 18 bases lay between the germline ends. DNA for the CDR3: TGTGCCAGCAACCCCCCTTTAGGTATCGACAATGAGCAGTTCTTC. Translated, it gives CASNPPLGIDNEQFF. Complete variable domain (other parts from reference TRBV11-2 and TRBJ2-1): EAGVAQSPRYKIIEKRQSVAFWCNPISGHATLYWYQQILGQGPKLLIQFQNNGVVDDSQLPKDRFSAERLKGVDSTLKIQPAKLEDSAVYLCASNPPLGIDNEQFFGPGTRLTVL.

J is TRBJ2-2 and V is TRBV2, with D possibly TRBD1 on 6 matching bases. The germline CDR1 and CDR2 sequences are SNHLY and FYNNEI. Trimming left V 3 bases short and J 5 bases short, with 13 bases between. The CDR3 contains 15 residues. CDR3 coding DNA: TGTGCCAGCAGTGAGTTTAGGACAGCAACCGGGGAGCTGTTTTTT. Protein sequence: CASSEFRTATGELFF.

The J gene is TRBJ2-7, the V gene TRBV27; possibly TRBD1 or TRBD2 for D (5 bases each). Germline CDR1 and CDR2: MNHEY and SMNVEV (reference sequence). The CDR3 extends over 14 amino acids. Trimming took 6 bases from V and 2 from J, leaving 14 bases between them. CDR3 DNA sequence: TGTGCCAGCAGCATAGTCTGGGGGACCTACGAGCAGTACTTC. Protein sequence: CASSIVWGTYEQYF.

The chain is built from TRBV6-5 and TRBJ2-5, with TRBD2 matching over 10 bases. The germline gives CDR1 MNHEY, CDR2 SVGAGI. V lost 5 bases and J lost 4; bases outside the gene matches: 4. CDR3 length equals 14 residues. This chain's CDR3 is CASSLSGRLETQYF. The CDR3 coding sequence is TGTGCCAGCAGTCTTAGCGGGAGGTTAGAGACCCAGTACTTC.

The CDR3 coding sequence is TGCGCCAGCAGCCATCGTACCCCGTCGGGGGCCGGGACTAGAGTCACAGATACGCAGTATTTT. This sequence encodes CASSHRTPSGAGTRVTDTQYF. This sequence joins TRBV4-1 and TRBJ2-3; TRBD2 agrees at 8 bases. The trim removed 3 bases at V and 2 bases at J, leaving 22 bases unmatched. CDR3 length: 21 amino acids. Looked up from germline, CDR1 is MGHRA and CDR2 is YSYEKL.

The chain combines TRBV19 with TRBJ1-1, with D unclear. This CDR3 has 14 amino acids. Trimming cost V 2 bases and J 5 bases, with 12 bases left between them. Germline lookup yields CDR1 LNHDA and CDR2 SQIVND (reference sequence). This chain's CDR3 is CASSISGGRTEAFF. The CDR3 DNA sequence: TGTGCCAGTAGTATATCCGGTGGTCGGACTGAAGCTTTCTTT.

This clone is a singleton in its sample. The CDR3 region has the DNA TGCGCCAGCAGCCCCTTGGGTACTGGACCTTCGAACACTGAAGCTTTCTTT. Translated, it gives CASSPLGTGPSNTEAFF. This sequence joins TRBV5-1 and TRBJ1-1; no reliable D call. CDR3 length: 17 amino acids. V gave up 4 bases and J gave up 1 base, with 20 bases separating them. Germline values: CDR1 SGHRS, CDR2 YFSETQ. Complete variable domain (other parts from reference TRBV5-1 and TRBJ1-1): KAGVTQTPRYLIKTRGQQVTLSCSPISGHRSVSWYQQTPGQGLQFLFEYFSETQRNKGNFPGRFSGRQFSNSRSEMNVSTLELGDSALYLCASSPLGTGPSNTEAFFGQGTRLTVV.

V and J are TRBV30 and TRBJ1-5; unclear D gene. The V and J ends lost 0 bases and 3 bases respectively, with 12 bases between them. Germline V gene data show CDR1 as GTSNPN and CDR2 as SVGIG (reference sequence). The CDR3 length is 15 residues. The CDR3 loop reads CAWSVGLGNNQPQHF. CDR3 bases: TGTGCCTGGAGTGTTGGTTTAGGGAACAATCAGCCCCAGCATTTT.

The CDR3 DNA is TGCAGCGCGGACGGGCCGTCCTACGAGCAGTACTTC. Translated: CSADGPSYEQYF. The chain links TRBV29-1 to TRBJ2-7; D gene unclear. Trimming took 7 bases from V and 1 from J, leaving 11 bases between them. The germline CDR1 and CDR2 sequences are SQVTM and ANQGSEA. CDR3 length: 12 residues.

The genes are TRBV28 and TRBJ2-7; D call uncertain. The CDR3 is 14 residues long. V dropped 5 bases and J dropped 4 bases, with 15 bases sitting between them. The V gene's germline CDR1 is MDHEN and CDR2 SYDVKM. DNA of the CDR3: TGTGCCAGCAGTACGTACGAGCGCTGGTACGAGCAGTACTTC. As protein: CASSTYERWYEQYF.